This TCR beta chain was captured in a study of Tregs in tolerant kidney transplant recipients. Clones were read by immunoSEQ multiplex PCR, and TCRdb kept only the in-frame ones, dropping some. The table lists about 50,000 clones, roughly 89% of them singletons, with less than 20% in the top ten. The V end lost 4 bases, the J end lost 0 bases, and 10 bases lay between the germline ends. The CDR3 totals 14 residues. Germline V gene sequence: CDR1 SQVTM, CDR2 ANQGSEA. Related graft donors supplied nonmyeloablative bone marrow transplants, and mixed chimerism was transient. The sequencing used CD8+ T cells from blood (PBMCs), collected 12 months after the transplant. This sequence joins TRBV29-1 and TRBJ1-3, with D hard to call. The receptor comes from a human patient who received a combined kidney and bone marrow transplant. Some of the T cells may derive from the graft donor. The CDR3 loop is CSVASATSGNTIYF. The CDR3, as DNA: TGCAGCGTTGCTAGCGCAACCTCTGGAAACACCATATATTTT.